The table lists the clone carrying this TCR beta chain with a few counts. Its antigen is not identified. The CDR3 is made up of 15 amino acids. V lost 0 bases and J lost 3, with 8 bases in between. CDR1 is ENHRY, CDR2 SYGVKD, per germline. Sample-barcoded 5' priming and a J-beta primer mix drove a second PCR of 7 to 11 cycles. Each CDR3 protein is one row after TCRdb ran MiXCR on the 5' RACE reads. Of about 720,000 distinct CDR3 sequences in the sample, about a fifth were seen once. The data belong to a study of blood T cells in healthy people across ages. Findings and caveats of the study: Older individuals had lower TCR beta diversity per million T cells (the decline was roughly linear).

The rearrangement uses TRBV10-3 and TRBJ1-4; D gene uncertain. Input material: blood. The sequence was obtained from a man aged 70-80 years in good health. CDR3 region: CAISESGRANEKLFF. The CDR3 bases are TGTGCCATCAGTGAGTCAGGGCGGGCTAATGAAAAACTGTTTTTT.